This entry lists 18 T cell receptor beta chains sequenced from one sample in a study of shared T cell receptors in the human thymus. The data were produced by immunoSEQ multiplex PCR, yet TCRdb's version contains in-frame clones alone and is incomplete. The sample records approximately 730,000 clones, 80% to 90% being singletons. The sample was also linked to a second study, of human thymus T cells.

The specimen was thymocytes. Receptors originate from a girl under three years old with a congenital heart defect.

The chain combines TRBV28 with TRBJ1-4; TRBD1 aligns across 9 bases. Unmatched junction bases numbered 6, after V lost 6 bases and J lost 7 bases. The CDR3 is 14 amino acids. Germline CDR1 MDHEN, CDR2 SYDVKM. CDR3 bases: TGTGCCAGCAGCCCCGGACAGGGGCGTGAAAAACTGTTTTTT. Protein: CASSPGQGREKLFF.

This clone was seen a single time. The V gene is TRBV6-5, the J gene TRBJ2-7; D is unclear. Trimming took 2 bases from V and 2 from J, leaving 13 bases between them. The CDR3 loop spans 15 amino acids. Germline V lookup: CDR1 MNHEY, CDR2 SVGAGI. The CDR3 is CASSYGWAPPYEQYF. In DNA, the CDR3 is TGTGCCAGCAGTTACGGTTGGGCCCCCCCCTACGAGCAGTACTTC.

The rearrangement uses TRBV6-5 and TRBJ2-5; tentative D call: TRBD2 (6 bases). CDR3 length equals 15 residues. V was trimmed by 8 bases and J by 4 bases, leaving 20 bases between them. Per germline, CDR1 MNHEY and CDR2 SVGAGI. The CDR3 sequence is CASRGPDRERETQYF. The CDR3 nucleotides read TGTGCCAGCCGGGGACCAGATCGGGAGAGAGAGACCCAGTACTTC.

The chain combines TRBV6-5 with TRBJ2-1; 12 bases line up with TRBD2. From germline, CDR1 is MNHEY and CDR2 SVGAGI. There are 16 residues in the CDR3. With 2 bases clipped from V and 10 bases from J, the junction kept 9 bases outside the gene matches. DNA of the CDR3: TGTGCCAGCAGTTACCTGGCTAGCGGGGGGGCCAGGGAGCAGTTCTTC. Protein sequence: CASSYLASGGAREQFF.

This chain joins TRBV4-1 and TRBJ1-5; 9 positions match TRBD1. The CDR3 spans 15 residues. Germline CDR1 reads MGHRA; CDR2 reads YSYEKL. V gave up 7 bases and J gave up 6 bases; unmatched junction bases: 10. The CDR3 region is CASTPGTGYTQPQHF. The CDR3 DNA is TGCGCCAGCACCCCTGGGACAGGGTATACTCAGCCCCAGCATTTT.

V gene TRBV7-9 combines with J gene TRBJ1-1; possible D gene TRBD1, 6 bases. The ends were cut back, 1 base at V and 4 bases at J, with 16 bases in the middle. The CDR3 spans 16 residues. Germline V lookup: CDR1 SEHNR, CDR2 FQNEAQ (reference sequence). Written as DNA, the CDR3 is TGTGCCAGCAGCTTAGTCCCTTGGACAGAGACCACTGAAGCTTTCTTT. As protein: CASSLVPWTETTEAFF. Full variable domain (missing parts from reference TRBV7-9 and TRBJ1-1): DTGVSQNPRHKITKRGQNVTFRCDPISEHNRLYWYRQTLGQGPEFLTYFQNEAQLEKSRLLSDRFSAERPKGSFSTLEIQRTEQGDSAMYLCASSLVPWTETTEAFFGQGTRLTVV.

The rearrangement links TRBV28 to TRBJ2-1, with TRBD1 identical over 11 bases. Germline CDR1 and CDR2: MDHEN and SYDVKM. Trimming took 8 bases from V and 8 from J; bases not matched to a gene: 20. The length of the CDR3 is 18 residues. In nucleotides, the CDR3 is TGTGCCAGCGCGGTGGTAGCGGTAGCGGGACAGGGGGTGTATGAGCAGTTCTTC. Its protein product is CASAVVAVAGQGVYEQFF.

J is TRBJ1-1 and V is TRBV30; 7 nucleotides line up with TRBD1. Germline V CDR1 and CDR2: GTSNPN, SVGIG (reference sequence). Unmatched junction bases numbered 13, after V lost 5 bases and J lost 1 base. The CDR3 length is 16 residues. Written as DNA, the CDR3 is TGTGCCTGGGACACAGGGGTCACAAATGAGAACACTGAAGCTTTCTTT. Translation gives CAWDTGVTNENTEAFF.

In nucleotides, the CDR3 is TGTGCCAGCAGCTTGCCCCCCGGACACAGGGGGCGAGACTATGGCTACACCTTC. It yields the protein CASSLPPGHRGRDYGYTF. The V call is TRBV7-2, the J call TRBJ1-2; 9 bases fit TRBD1. CDR1 SGHTA and CDR2 FQGNSA come from the germline V gene. This CDR3 has 18 residues. V dropped 3 bases and J dropped 3; count of bases not matched to a gene: 14. The whole variable domain, remainder taken from reference TRBV7-2 and TRBJ1-2, is GAGVSQSPSNKVTEKGKDVELRCDPISGHTALYWYRQSLGQGLEFLIYFQGNSAPDKSGLPSDRFSAERTGGSVSTLTIQRTQQEDSAVYLCASSLPPGHRGRDYGYTFGSGTRLTVV.

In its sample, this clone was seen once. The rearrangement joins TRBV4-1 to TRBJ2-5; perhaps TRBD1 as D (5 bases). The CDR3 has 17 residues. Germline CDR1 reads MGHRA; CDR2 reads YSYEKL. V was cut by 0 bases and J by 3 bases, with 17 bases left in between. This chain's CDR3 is CASSQDQTQGNEETQYF. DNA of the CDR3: TGCGCCAGCAGCCAAGACCAGACGCAGGGAAACGAAGAGACCCAGTACTTC.

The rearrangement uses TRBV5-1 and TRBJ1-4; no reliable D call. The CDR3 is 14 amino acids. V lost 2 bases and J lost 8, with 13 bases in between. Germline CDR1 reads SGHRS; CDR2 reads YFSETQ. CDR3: CASSLDTGGEKLFF. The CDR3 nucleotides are TGCGCCAGCAGCTTAGACACGGGAGGGGAAAAACTGTTTTTT. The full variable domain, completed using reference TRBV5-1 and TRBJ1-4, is KAGVTQTPRYLIKTRGQQVTLSCSPISGHRSVSWYQQTPGQGLQFLFEYFSETQRNKGNFPGRFSGRQFSNSRSEMNVSTLELGDSALYLCASSLDTGGEKLFFGSGTQLSVL.

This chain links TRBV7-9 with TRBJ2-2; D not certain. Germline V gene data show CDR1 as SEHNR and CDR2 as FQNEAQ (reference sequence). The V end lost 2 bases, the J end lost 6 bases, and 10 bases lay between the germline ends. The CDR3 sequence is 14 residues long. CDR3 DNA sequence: TGTGCCAGCAGCTTACTAACTATGCCCGGGGAGCTGTTTTTT. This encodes CASSLLTMPGELFF.

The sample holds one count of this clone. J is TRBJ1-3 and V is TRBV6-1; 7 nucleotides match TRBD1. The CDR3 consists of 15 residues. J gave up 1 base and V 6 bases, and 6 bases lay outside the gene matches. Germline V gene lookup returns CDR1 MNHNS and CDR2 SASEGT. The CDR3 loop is CASRIDRDSGNTIYF. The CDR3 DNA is TGTGCCAGCAGGATTGACAGGGATTCTGGAAACACCATATATTTT.

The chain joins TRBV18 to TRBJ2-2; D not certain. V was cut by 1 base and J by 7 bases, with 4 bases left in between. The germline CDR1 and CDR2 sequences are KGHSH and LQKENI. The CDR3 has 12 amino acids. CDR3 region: CASSPRGGELFF. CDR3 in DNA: TGTGCCAGCTCACCACGAGGCGGGGAGCTGTTTTTT.

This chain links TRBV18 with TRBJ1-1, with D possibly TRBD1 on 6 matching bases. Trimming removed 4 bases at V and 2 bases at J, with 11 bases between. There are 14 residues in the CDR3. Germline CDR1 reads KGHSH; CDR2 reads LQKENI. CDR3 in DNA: TGTGCCAGCTCACGCCAGACAGGCAACACTGAAGCTTTCTTT. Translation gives CASSRQTGNTEAFF.

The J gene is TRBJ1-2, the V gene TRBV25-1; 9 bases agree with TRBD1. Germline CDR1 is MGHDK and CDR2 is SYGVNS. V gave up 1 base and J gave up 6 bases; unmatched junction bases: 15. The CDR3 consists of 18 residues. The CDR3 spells CASSELGTGSTNGNGYTF. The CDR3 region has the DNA TGTGCCAGCAGTGAATTGGGGACAGGGAGTACCAATGGGAATGGCTACACCTTC.

The CDR3 sequence: CASSRQAPNYGYTF. In DNA form, the CDR3 reads TGTGCCAGCAGCAGACAGGCCCCGAACTATGGCTACACCTTC. The chain couples TRBV21-1 to TRBJ1-2; TRBD1, as called in the table, went unchecked against the DNA. TRBV21-1 is given as a pseudogene. The CDR3 covers 14 residues.

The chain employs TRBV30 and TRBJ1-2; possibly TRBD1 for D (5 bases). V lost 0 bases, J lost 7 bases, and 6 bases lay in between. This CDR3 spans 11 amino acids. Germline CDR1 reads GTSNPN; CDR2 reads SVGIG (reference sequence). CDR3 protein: CAWSVGGGYTF. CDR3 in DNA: TGTGCCTGGAGTGTGGGGGGTGGCTACACCTTC.